This TCR beta chain stems from a study of regulatory T cells in long-lasting Graves disease (dated by TCRdb to about 2021). About the study as a whole: Antithyroid drugs had been taken for less than 3 months by newly diagnosed Graves' disease patients. The study was registered as a clinical trial and conducted in China. Peripheral blood TCR sequencing and RNA sequencing compared persistent Graves' disease patients with newly diagnosed Graves' disease patients. A total of approximately 35 samples underwent TCR sequencing: about 13 from persistent and about 20 from newly diagnosed Graves' disease patients.

Sample time point, as interpreted from the label and publication: newly diagnosed GD, antithyroid drugs for less than 3 months. RNA was extracted from PBMCs in TRIzol for both TCR sequencing and RNA sequencing. The diagnosis of Graves' disease was made according to American Thyroid Association guidelines. Recruitment of patients was carried out at an endocrinology department in Xi'an, China. Each patient gave roughly 10 milliliters of peripheral blood, collected in an EDTA anticoagulant tube. Ficoll Paque Plus density gradient separation was used to isolate PBMCs, and no further T cell sorting was performed. An Agilent 2100 Bioanalyzer and agarose gel were used to check RNA quality, and a NanoDrop 2000 was used to measure RNA concentration. Clipping removes 3 bases from V and 7 bases from J, with 11 as the unmatched junction base count. CDR1 is given as SGHRS and CDR2 as YFSETQ, both from the germline V gene. The CDR3 covers 16 residues, taking in both the cysteine and the phenylalanine. Only the CDR3 DNA stays, 48 bases, in frame from base 1.

Libraries were prepared through multiplex PCR. TCRdb records Illumina HiSeq 4000 as the sequencer. iRepertoire HTBI primers and Arm-PCR amplification of CDR3 regions were used to construct TCR beta libraries. Before sequencing, the PCR products underwent gel purification. On the study's bioinformatics: Gene usage analysis of CDR3 amino acid clonotypes used the 60 to 75 TRBV and fewer than 15 TRBJ segments found across samples. Filtered high-quality paired reads were merged into contigs using COPE and FqMerger. BLAST was used to align contigs to the IMGT TRBV, TRBD and TRBJ reference genes, and CDR3 was defined following IMGT. Clonotypes above 0.1% frequency were classified as highly expanded clones. Repertoire diversity was measured by Shannon entropy, and V-J evenness by the Gini coefficient. Public clonotypes were defined as clonotypes shared by more than one individual. TCRdb cleaned the public reads at Q25 with fastp, built clones with MiXCR and kept in-frame beta chains. Rows merge per CDR3 protein into single entries with the most common DNA and genes. The V and J calls follow TCRdb's processing rather than the paper's. The sample table records hundreds of thousands of distinct CDR3 sequences; 15% to 20% of these occur just once. Approximately 25% of the sample belongs to the ten largest clones.

Results the study describes overall, beyond this receptor: Sequencing and analysis were restricted to the TCR beta chain. As a limitation, the authors acknowledged that the small sample size may reduce accuracy. Because the primary lesion, thyroid tissue, could not be accessed, the study looked at peripheral blood alone. Lower TCR Shannon entropy and fewer highly expanded clones were observed in persistent Graves' disease patients than in newly diagnosed patients, which suggested clonal expansion. More public clonotypes were shared among persistent patients (2,741) than among newly diagnosed patients (966). Preferential use of TRBV28, TRBJ1-2 and TRBJ2-5 was observed in persistent disease, whereas TRBV20-1 and TRBJ2-1 were favored in newly diagnosed disease.

This clonotype appeared a few times. Its binding antigen is unknown. It has no much larger one-base neighbor in the sample; base qualities were not kept. These data also featured in a second study, about T cells in Graves' hyperthyroidism and ophthalmopathy. That second publication adds: Stable Graves' hyperthyroidism was defined as no progression to ophthalmopathy during 18 months of follow-up. Hyperthyroidism patients were newly diagnosed, had a disease duration of under 2 months, and were aged 18 to 65 years. Exclusion was applied to patients with uncontrolled infections, other autoimmune diseases, pregnancy or lactation. Clinical symptoms, serum thyroxine and TRAb, thyroid ultrasound, and orbital computed tomography formed the basis for the diagnoses. The first round of RT-PCR for the TCR CDR3 was performed with the HTBI primer set and the Qiagen OneStep RT-PCR kit. Most expanded thyroid clonotypes (frequency above 0.001) were also detected in blood, suggesting blood repertoires may reflect thyroid immune responses. In cross-validation, a model built on a 13 V-J signature told ophthalmopathy apart from stable hyperthyroidism with over 85% sensitivity and approximately 81% specificity, and in testing the same model reached 80%/75%. During validation, the model predicted progression to ophthalmopathy a median of roughly 7.1 months ahead of onset, with approximately 71% sensitivity and almost 75% specificity. To identify TCR V-J signatures that set the groups apart, the researchers used a discovery cohort of 100 patients, made up of roughly 40 with Graves' ophthalmopathy and about 60 with stable Graves' hyperthyroidism. Whether ophthalmopathy could be predicted prospectively was tested in an independent validation cohort made up of 18 to 20 hyperthyroidism patients plus 17 patients who later progressed to ophthalmopathy. For training and testing, the approximately 92 patients in the discovery cohort were randomly divided in a 7:3 ratio. In addition, the study compared T-cell repertoires in thyroid tissue and in blood from a handful of Graves' hyperthyroidism patients. Once sampling was done, hyperthyroidism patients were given methimazole at a starting dose of 30 mg daily, whereas ophthalmopathy patients were given high-dose intravenous methylprednisolone. Libraries were constructed in a second round of multiplex PCR, after which size selection and purification were performed. Sequencing of the libraries was done on an Illumina HiSeq2000 using paired-end 100 bp reads. SOAPnuke was used to process the raw data, removing reads that contained adapters or uncalled bases, had a mean Phred below 15, or lacked an exact match to the constant primer or identifier. COPE v1.2.5 was used to merge high-quality paired reads, and clonotypes were defined as unique nucleotide sequences. MiTCR v1.1 was used to align the clonotypes against IMGT TRBV, TRBD and TRBJ reference segments. The analysis included only V-J combinations with a frequency above 0.0001, which together covered roughly 99% of the repertoires. A TCS score was defined as the ratio between F50 (clonal expansion) and ExV (chaos), using BLOSUM62-based TCRdist between CDR3 peptides within each V-J. Welch's t-statistics and random forest reduced 514 V-J features to some 14, which were used in a naive Bayes classifier (R e1071). No statistical method was used to fix the sample size in advance, and group allocation was not hidden from the investigators. The paper reports TCR Vbeta CDR3 sequencing of more than 120 peripheral blood samples: around 45 ophthalmopathy, under 80 hyperthyroidism and around 17 progressor patients.

Sample: peripheral blood mononuclear cells (PBMCs), taken at new diagnosis, from a patient treated with antithyroid drugs. The receptor was isolated from a middle-aged woman with Graves disease. Donor details come from another sample of the same person, matched by shared clones. Rearrangement joined TRBV5-1 to TRBJ1-4; TRBD1 aligns with 8 central bases. This receptor carries the CDR3 CASSSTGQGRGEKLFF. Here is the DNA: TGCGCCAGCAGCTCTACAGGACAGGGTAGGGGTGAAAAACTGTTTTTT. The entire variable domain, with the stretches around the CDR3 drawn from the reference TRBV5-1 and TRBJ1-4 proteins, is KAGVTQTPRYLIKTRGQQVTLSCSPISGHRSVSWYQQTPGQGLQFLFEYFSETQRNKGNFPGRFSGRQFSNSRSEMNVSTLELGDSALYLCASSSTGQGRGEKLFFGSGTQLSVL.